These T cell receptor beta chains were read from a single sample in a study of PD-L1 blockade in urothelial cancer. Using immunoSEQ multiplex PCR, the repertoire was profiled, and TCRdb retains in-frame clones only, with some absent. The sample has about 55,000 clones; approximately 80% are singletons. The sequencing used PBMCs, collected around atezolizumab (anti-PD-L1) treatment. The receptors come from a man in his sixties or seventies with urothelial cancer. CDR3s include the opening cysteine and the closing phenylalanine or tryptophan.

>TRBV6-6|TRBJ1-1
CASSYPGQGATEAFF
>TRBV11-2|TRBJ2-3
CASSLDLGATDTQYF
>TRBV28|TRBJ1-5
CASSSTGKKQPQHF
>TRBV7-9|TRBJ1-1
CASSPRQGYTEAFF
>TRBV9|TRBJ2-2
CASSDGHGNTGELFF
>TRBV5-1|TRBJ1-1
CASSLGLPNTEAFF
>TRBV7-2|TRBJ1-1
CASSPQQGVYSSEAFF
>TRBV19|TRBJ2-1
CASSIVSLAPNYNEQFF
>TRBV20-1|TRBJ2-1
CSASDNNEQFF
>TRBV18|TRBJ2-2
CASSPPNGRSTGELFF
>TRBV4-2|TRBJ2-5
CASSQDLQGRAQYF
>TRBV7-2|TRBJ2-2
CASSPIPGQNTGELFF
>TRBV19|TRBJ2-7
CASSIGGGSHEQYF
>TRBV4-1|TRBJ2-7
CASSLSSGGYEQYF
>TRBV5-1|TRBJ2-1
CASSYTLDFDYNEQFF
>TRBV6-6|TRBJ2-1
CASSPGQGANEQFF
>TRBV7-2|TRBJ1-1
CASSLARNTEAFF
>TRBV25-1|TRBJ2-3
CASSARVGAGPNTQYF
>TRBV28|TRBJ2-3
CASKADTDTQYF
>TRBV5-1|TRBJ1-5
CASSRGDSDNQPQHF
>TRBV5-4|TRBJ2-3
CASSSSTLGTDTQYF
>TRBV6-1|TRBJ1-1
CASSGEFNTEAFF
>TRBV2|TRBJ1-2
CASRLDRERSYGYTF
>TRBV11-1|TRBJ2-7
CASSTQGRSYEQYF
>TRBV2|TRBJ1-6
CASRGGGRAVSPLHF